The 19 T cell receptor beta chains below come from one sample, sequenced in a study of blood T cell repertoires in COVID-19. TCRdb keeps only in-frame clones here, not all; method: immunoSEQ multiplex PCR. The sample has 29,000 or so clones; about 90% are singletons. The sequenced sample consisted of peripheral blood. The receptors derive from a man aged 45-65 years with active COVID-19.

The genes are TRBV4-2 and TRBJ2-5; 11 bases align to TRBD2. The CDR3 sequence is 17 residues long. Germline assignment: CDR1 LGHNA and CDR2 YNFKEQ. V lost 0 bases, J lost 9 bases, and 12 bases stayed unmatched. CDR3 residues: CASSQDQAGSGGVSQYF. CDR3 nucleotide sequence: TGTGCCAGCAGCCAAGATCAGGCAGGTAGCGGGGGGGTGTCCCAGTACTTC.

The genes are TRBV9 and TRBJ2-1, with TRBD1 matching 8 bases. Trimming removed 0 bases from V and 9 bases from J; junction bases left unmatched: 11. This CDR3 contains 16 residues. Germline CDR1 reads SGDLS; CDR2 reads YYNGEE. CDR3 region: CASSVGPAGGHTEQFF. Written as DNA, the CDR3 is TGTGCCAGCAGCGTAGGTCCGGCAGGGGGCCATACTGAGCAGTTCTTC.

The CDR3 region is CASSSGQHSNQPQHF. CDR3 sequence (DNA): TGTGCCAGCAGCTCGGGACAGCATAGCAATCAGCCCCAGCATTTT. This chain links TRBV7-2 with TRBJ1-5, with 7 nucleotides matching TRBD1. Germline V gene lookup returns CDR1 SGHTA and CDR2 FQGNSA. The CDR3 totals 15 residues. J gave up 0 bases and V 4 bases, and 3 bases lay outside the gene matches.

This clone was seen once. The J gene is TRBJ1-4, the V gene TRBV5-5, with TRBD1 matching over 12 bases. This CDR3 comprises 18 residues. In germline, CDR1 is SGHKS, CDR2 YYEKEE (reference sequence). V dropped 4 bases and J dropped 6; count of bases not matched to a gene: 13. CDR3 bases: TGTGCCAGCAGCAAGACGGGACAGGGGGCGCCAGGAGATGAAAAACTGTTTTTT. Its protein is CASSKTGQGAPGDEKLFF.

The J gene is TRBJ2-3, the V gene TRBV5-1; 10 positions match TRBD1. Germline V gene data show CDR1 as SGHRS and CDR2 as YFSETQ. The CDR3 has 16 amino acids. V trimming: 0 bases; J trimming: 3 bases; junction bases outside the gene matches: 4. CDR3 region: CASSLVTGGATDTQYF. CDR3 in DNA: TGCGCCAGCAGCTTGGTGACAGGGGGCGCGACAGATACGCAGTATTTT.

The chain uses TRBV7-2 and TRBJ2-7; D might be TRBD2 (5 bases). This CDR3 comprises 14 residues. The germline CDR1 and CDR2 sequences are SGHTA and FQGNSA. V was trimmed by 0 bases and J by 4 bases, leaving 10 bases between them. CDR3: CASSLAGVVYEQYF. In DNA, the CDR3 is TGTGCCAGCAGCTTAGCGGGAGTCGTATACGAGCAGTACTTC.

The V call is TRBV7-9, the J call TRBJ2-3, with 10 bases lining up with TRBD2. The CDR3 sequence is 16 residues long. CDR1 SEHNR and CDR2 FQNEAQ come from the germline V gene (reference sequence). Losses at the gene ends were 3 bases for V and 0 bases for J; bases not matched to a gene: 3. The CDR3 reads CASSFKAGGSTDTQYF. CDR3 nucleotide sequence: TGTGCCAGCAGCTTTAAAGCGGGAGGGAGCACAGATACGCAGTATTTT.

This sequence joins TRBV11-2 and TRBJ2-7; a weak D match, TRBD1 (5 bases). CDR1 is SGHAT, CDR2 FQNNGV, per germline. Trimming removed 0 bases from V and 4 bases from J, with 16 bases in between. This CDR3 has 16 residues. CDR3 coding DNA: TGTGCCAGCAGCTTAGATCGTTTCTGGGGCGGATACGAGCAGTACTTC. Its translation: CASSLDRFWGGYEQYF. The full variable domain, completed using reference TRBV11-2 and TRBJ2-7, is EAGVAQSPRYKIIEKRQSVAFWCNPISGHATLYWYQQILGQGPKLLIQFQNNGVVDDSQLPKDRFSAERLKGVDSTLKIQPAKLEDSAVYLCASSLDRFWGGYEQYFGPGTRLTVT.

The chain combines TRBV2 with TRBJ2-3, with D unresolved. Trimming removed 4 bases from V and 4 bases from J, with 12 bases in between. CDR1 and CDR2 (germline): SNHLY, FYNNEI. The CDR3 extends over 14 amino acids. The CDR3 reads CASSGAHEPDTQYF. The CDR3 nucleotides are TGTGCCAGCAGTGGGGCACATGAGCCAGATACGCAGTATTTT. The full variable domain, completed using reference TRBV2 and TRBJ2-3, is EPEVTQTPSHQVTQMGQEVILRCVPISNHLYFYWYRQILGQKVEFLVSFYNNEISEKSEIFDDQFSVERPDGSNFTLKIRSTKLEDSAMYFCASSGAHEPDTQYFGPGTRLTVL.

This rearrangement joins TRBV7-9 to TRBJ2-2, with 10 positions matching TRBD2. In germline, CDR1 is SEHNR, CDR2 FQNEAQ (reference sequence). There are 16 residues in the CDR3. The junction had 5 bases not matched to a gene; V was cut back by 1 base and J by 6 bases. The chain's CDR3 is CASSLVPLAGAGELFF. CDR3 bases: TGTGCCAGCAGCTTAGTCCCCCTAGCGGGAGCCGGGGAGCTGTTTTTT.

The genes are TRBV6-5 and TRBJ2-1; no firm D call. In germline, CDR1 is MNHEY, CDR2 SVGAGI. Trimming removed 4 bases from V and 5 bases from J, with 15 bases in between. The CDR3 extends over 15 amino acids. CDR3 in DNA: TGTGCCAGCAGTTCAGGAAGGCAGGCCCACAATGAGCAGTTCTTC. This gives the protein CASSSGRQAHNEQFF.

The rearrangement uses TRBV5-1 and TRBJ1-1; the D gene is possibly TRBD1 (5 bases). CDR3 size: 14 residues. Germline-derived CDR1 and CDR2 are SGHRS and YFSETQ. The V and J ends lost 7 bases and 3 bases respectively, with 16 bases between them. CDR3 DNA: TGCGCCAGCGACCCAAAATGGGGGGACACTGAAGCTTTCTTT. Translation gives CASDPKWGDTEAFF.

The chain combines TRBV5-1 with TRBJ2-1; possible D gene TRBD1, 5 bases. Deletions cut 5 bases from V and 5 bases from J, with 14 bases between. Germline V gene data show CDR1 as SGHRS and CDR2 as YFSETQ. This CDR3 is 14 amino acids long. For the CDR3, the DNA is TGCGCCAGCAGTAGGCAGGGTTTTAACAATGAGCAGTTCTTC. It codes for CASSRQGFNNEQFF.

The V gene is TRBV5-1, the J gene TRBJ2-1; 9 bases match TRBD2. The CDR3 is made up of 15 amino acids. The ends lost 4 bases at V and 4 bases at J; junction bases unmatched: 6. The germline V gene has CDR1 SGHRS and CDR2 YFSETQ. The CDR3 sequence is CASSGLAGVYNEQFF. The CDR3 bases are TGCGCCAGCAGCGGTTTAGCGGGGGTTTACAATGAGCAGTTCTTC.

This chain links TRBV24-1 with TRBJ1-3, with 9 bases lining up with TRBD1. The germline gives CDR1 KGHDR, CDR2 SFDVKD. Losses at the gene ends were 3 bases for V and 5 bases for J; bases not matched to a gene: 13. This CDR3 is built from 18 residues. CDR3 residues: CATSDNAVGQGVRNTIYF. The DNA for the CDR3 is TGTGCCACCAGTGATAATGCAGTGGGACAGGGAGTTAGAAACACCATATATTTT.

The chain joins TRBV6-6 to TRBJ1-5; no clear D. Trimming removed 5 bases from V and 5 bases from J, with 10 bases in between. This CDR3 is built from 13 residues. The germline CDR1 and CDR2 sequences are MNHNY and SVGAGI (reference sequence). The CDR3 DNA reads TGTGCCAGCAGTCCCTGGGGAGATCAGCCCCAGCATTTT. Its protein product is CASSPWGDQPQHF.

This chain joins TRBV28 and TRBJ1-4; perhaps TRBD1 as D (5 bases). The CDR3 is made up of 14 amino acids. Germline-derived CDR1 and CDR2 are MDHEN and SYDVKM. V lost 3 bases, J lost 8 bases, and 13 bases lay in between. The CDR3 bases are TGTGCCAGCAGTTTGCCGGGGGTTGGGGAAAAACTGTTTTTT. It translates to CASSLPGVGEKLFF.

The V call is TRBV29-1, the J call TRBJ2-5; D might be TRBD2 (6 bases). This CDR3 comprises 13 residues. V was clipped by 7 bases and J by 3 bases, with 15 bases between them. Germline V lookup: CDR1 SQVTM, CDR2 ANQGSEA. CDR3 DNA sequence: TGCAGCGCCCTCAGGAGGGGAGAAGAGACCCAGTACTTC. This codes for CSALRRGEETQYF.

This chain connects TRBV7-2 to TRBJ2-1, with 10 bases identical to TRBD2. Trimming at V came to 4 bases and at J to 5 bases, leaving 2 bases not matched to a gene. CDR3 length: 14 amino acids. Germline CDR1 reads SGHTA; CDR2 reads FQGNSA. CDR3 protein: CASSSGLADNEQFF. DNA for the CDR3: TGTGCCAGCAGCTCTGGACTAGCGGACAATGAGCAGTTCTTC.